These 21 T cell receptor beta chains came from one sample sequenced in a study of T cells in Graves' hyperthyroidism and ophthalmopathy. Researchers took RNA transcripts and amplified the TCR beta CDR3 regions from them. A first-round RT-PCR of the TCR CDR3 used the HTBI primer set. TCRdb ran MiXCR on the multiplex PCR reads and lists one entry per CDR3 protein. The repertoire consists of 300,000 or so distinct CDR3 sequences, with approximately 17% occurring once and the leading ten covering 33%. The sequencing sample was made of blood. The receptors stem from a man between 25 and 39 years old with Graves' hyperthyroidism.

A note on this clonotype: The DNA is omitted, as the CDR3 cannot be located on it reliably, and the CDR3 follows TCRdb's listing. The J gene is TRBJ1-1, the V gene TRBV19; the D call of TRBD1 is as the table states it, not checked on the DNA. The CDR3 spans 13 residues, counting both ends. Germline-derived CDR1 and CDR2 are LNHDA and SQIVND (reference sequence). This chain's CDR3 is CATSPFLAQGAFF.

The sample holds many counts of this clonotype. The J gene is TRBJ2-3, the V gene TRBV5-1; 13 positions agree with TRBD2. The V segment lost 6 bases and the J segment 0 bases; nucleotides outside the gene matches: 1. The CDR3 length is 15 residues. Germline V CDR1 and CDR2: SGHRS, YFSETQ. CDR3 in amino acids: CASTGLAGSTDTQYF. Here the CDR3 DNA reads TGCGCCAGCACGGGACTAGCGGGGAGCACAGATACGCAGTATTTT. The full variable domain, completed using reference TRBV5-1 and TRBJ2-3, is KAGVTQTPRYLIKTRGQQVTLSCSPISGHRSVSWYQQTPGQGLQFLFEYFSETQRNKGNFPGRFSGRQFSNSRSEMNVSTLELGDSALYLCASTGLAGSTDTQYFGPGTRLTVL.

This clonotype was observed at least ten times. The CDR3 sequence is CASRGMGVYEQYF. As DNA, the CDR3 is TGTGCCAGCAGAGGGATGGGTGTGTACGAGCAGTACTTC. The chain employs TRBV11-3 and TRBJ2-7, with D unclear. The CDR3 runs 13 residues. Germline V gene lookup returns CDR1 SGHNT and CDR2 YENEEA. The V gene lost 6 bases and the J gene lost 4 bases, with 13 bases spanning the gap.

The rearrangement uses TRBV12-3 or TRBV12-4 and TRBJ2-1; D is perhaps TRBD2 (6 bases). The CDR3 spans 15 residues. V lost 1 base to trimming and J lost 2 bases, with 9 bases between them. CDR3: CASSLGPSAYNEQFF. CDR3 nucleotides: TGTGCCAGCAGTTTAGGTCCTAGCGCCTACAATGAGCAGTTCTTC.

The gene calls are TRBV20-1 and TRBJ1-1; weak D call: TRBD1 (5 bases). V was shortened by 4 bases and J by 6 bases, with 21 bases between the two germline ends. CDR1 is DFQATT, CDR2 SNEGSKA, per germline (reference sequence). The CDR3 has 15 amino acids. As DNA, the CDR3 is TGCAGTGCTACGACTTCTTGGGGGGGATGGTCTGAAGCTTTCTTT. Its protein product is CSATTSWGGWSEAFF.

The sample holds many counts of this clonotype. V gene TRBV6-1 combines with J gene TRBJ1-1, with 11 bases matching TRBD1. The CDR3 runs 14 residues. V dropped 5 bases and J dropped 4; count of bases not matched to a gene: 3. Germline V lookup: CDR1 MNHNS, CDR2 SASEGT. In DNA, the CDR3 is TGTGCCAGCAGTTTGGACAGGGGGCTCACTGAAGCTTTCTTT. Its translation: CASSLDRGLTEAFF.

In this sample, this clonotype turned up a few times. The chain uses TRBV10-3 and TRBJ2-3, with 11 nucleotides matching TRBD2. Germline V gives CDR1 ENHRY, CDR2 SYGVKD. The CDR3 is 16 amino acids. The junction had 8 bases not matched to a gene; V was cut back by 6 bases and J by 3 bases. The CDR3 sequence: CAISRSTSGRTDTQYF. The DNA for the CDR3 is TGTGCCATCAGCAGATCAACTAGCGGGAGAACAGATACGCAGTATTTT.

The chain links TRBV25-1 to TRBJ2-7; D perhaps matches TRBD1 (5 bases). The V gene lost 1 base and the J gene lost 5 bases, with 12 bases spanning the gap. Germline CDR1 is MGHDK and CDR2 is SYGVNS. The CDR3 extends over 14 amino acids. CDR3 residues: CASSEWSGPHEQYF. CDR3 coding DNA: TGTGCCAGCAGTGAATGGTCAGGGCCCCACGAGCAGTACTTC.

This clonotype was seen many times. This chain connects TRBV28 to TRBJ1-1, with 7 positions matching TRBD1. With 6 bases clipped from V and 5 bases from J, the junction kept 12 bases outside the gene matches. Germline V lookup: CDR1 MDHEN, CDR2 SYDVKM. This CDR3 has 15 residues. The CDR3 reads CASRPLRGRETEAFF. CDR3 sequence (DNA): TGTGCCAGCAGACCACTGAGGGGGCGAGAAACTGAAGCTTTCTTT.

The chain links TRBV28 to TRBJ2-4; D may be TRBD1 or TRBD2 (5 bases each). With 7 bases removed from V and 0 bases from J, the gap between germline ends came to 16 bases. This CDR3 has 16 amino acids. Looked up from germline, CDR1 is MDHEN and CDR2 is SYDVKM. The CDR3 reads CASIGGFGGAKNIQYF. CDR3 DNA: TGTGCCAGCATTGGAGGTTTTGGGGGAGCCAAAAACATTCAGTACTTC.

The chain uses TRBV20-1 and TRBJ2-5; D is perhaps TRBD1 or TRBD2 (5 bases each). Trimming stripped 3 bases from V and 9 bases from J, with 17 bases between. This CDR3 has 13 amino acids. From germline, CDR1 is DFQATT and CDR2 SNEGSKA (reference sequence). The CDR3 sequence: CSARLGRARAQYF. The CDR3 bases are TGCAGTGCTAGGCTGGGACGGGCCCGGGCCCAGTACTTC.

This clonotype was found many times. The chain employs TRBV5-1 and TRBJ2-5; D perhaps matches TRBD1 (5 bases). The CDR3 covers 14 residues. The V gene's germline CDR1 is SGHRS and CDR2 YFSETQ. Trimming took 0 bases from V and 5 from J, leaving 11 bases between them. The CDR3 nucleotides read TGCGCCAGCAGCTTGGAAGGGGTAGGGGAGACCCAGTACTTC. Protein product: CASSLEGVGETQYF.

Concerning this clonotype: A much larger clone differs from this one at a single base, so this may be a read error. The chain is built from TRBV28 and TRBJ2-7; 9 bases align to TRBD1. CDR3 size: 14 residues. V was clipped by 10 bases and J by 2 bases; unmatched bases: 9. In germline, CDR1 is MDHEN, CDR2 SYDVKM. DNA for the CDR3: TGTGCCAACAGGGCGGGACAGGGCACCTACGAGCAGTACTTC. This translates into CANRAGQGTYEQYF.

This chain links TRBV27 with TRBJ2-7; 11 nucleotides match TRBD2. This CDR3 is 16 amino acids long. Germline V gene sequence: CDR1 MNHEY, CDR2 SMNVEV (reference sequence). With V trimmed by 6 bases and J by 7 bases, 14 bases remained unmatched. CDR3 protein: CASSSSRLAGSGEQYF. The CDR3 coding sequence is TGTGCCAGCAGCTCATCCAGACTAGCGGGATCGGGTGAGCAGTACTTC.

There are a few counts of this clonotype. The J gene is TRBJ2-2, the V gene TRBV12-3 or TRBV12-4; no firm D call. V gave up 2 bases and J gave up 7 bases, with 8 bases separating them. CDR3 length equals 13 residues. CDR3 sequence (DNA): TGTGCCAGCAGTTTATTTAGGCTCGGGGAGCTGTTTTTT. It is translated as CASSLFRLGELFF.

About this clonotype: This may be a read error, as it is one base from a much larger clone. This sequence joins TRBV7-9 and TRBJ2-5; D gene ambiguous. The germline V gene has CDR1 SEHNR and CDR2 FQNEAQ (reference sequence). This CDR3 has 15 residues. The CDR3 region is CVSSTIFRQWETQYF. CDR3 in DNA: TGTGTCAGCAGCACGATTTTTAGGCAGTGGGAGACCCAGTACTTC.

The chain recombines TRBV2 with TRBJ2-7; 7 nucleotides align to TRBD1. This CDR3 contains 16 residues. The trim removed 2 bases at V and 0 bases at J, leaving 7 bases unmatched. Germline-derived CDR1 and CDR2 are SNHLY and FYNNEI. The CDR3 loop reads CASSESSGQSSYEQYF. The CDR3 nucleotides are TGTGCCAGCAGTGAATCTTCGGGACAGAGCTCCTACGAGCAGTACTTC. Supplemented by reference TRBV2 and TRBJ2-7, the full variable domain reads EPEVTQTPSHQVTQMGQEVILRCVPISNHLYFYWYRQILGQKVEFLVSFYNNEISEKSEIFDDQFSVERPDGSNFTLKIRSTKLEDSAMYFCASSESSGQSSYEQYFGPGTRLTVT.

Of note for this clonotype: This sequence may be a read error, since a much larger clone differs from it by one base. This rearrangement joins TRBV6-1 to TRBJ2-3, with D perhaps matching TRBD1 or TRBD2 (5 bases each). V lost 1 base, J lost 4 bases, and 6 bases lay in between. The CDR3 is made up of 13 amino acids. Germline assignment: CDR1 MNHNS and CDR2 SASEGT. DNA of the CDR3: TGTGCCAGCAGTGAAGGGGACGCAGATACGCAGTATTTT. Translation gives CASSEGDADTQYF.

This clonotype was counted many times. The chain carries TRBV20-1 and TRBJ1-2; the D is unclear. Germline V gene sequence: CDR1 DFQATT, CDR2 SNEGSKA (reference sequence). This CDR3 comprises 15 residues. Trimming stripped 4 bases from V and 8 bases from J, with 23 bases between. The CDR3 DNA reads as TGCAGTGCTAACCCCTCATGGAGCCACAAGGGAGGCTACACCTTC. This codes for CSANPSWSHKGGYTF.

This clonotype was detected many times. The gene calls are TRBV3-1 and TRBJ2-1; D is unclear. V shed 1 base and J shed 10 bases, with 20 bases lying between them. Germline lookup yields CDR1 LGHDT and CDR2 YNNKEL (reference sequence). The CDR3 runs to 16 residues. The CDR3 nucleotides read TGTGCCAGCAGCCAAGGGGGTTCAGCTCCACGTAACGAGCAGTTCTTC. Translation gives CASSQGGSAPRNEQFF.

In this sample, this clonotype turned up many times. The V call is TRBV30, the J call TRBJ2-1; D gene ambiguous. The CDR3 covers 13 residues. Germline CDR1 reads GTSNPN; CDR2 reads SVGIG (reference sequence). V dropped 2 bases and J dropped 10 bases, with 15 bases sitting between them. The CDR3 region has the DNA TGTGCCTGGAGTTCACAGACCCTAGGGGAGCAGTTCTTC. Translation gives CAWSSQTLGEQFF.